Each of the 20 T cell receptor beta chains below was sequenced from the same sample in a study of pediatric ulcerative colitis. Using immunoSEQ multiplex PCR, the repertoire was profiled, and TCRdb retains in-frame clones only, with some absent. In the table there are about 32,000 clones, around 80% of which are singletons. Sequencing was done on a sample of blood. These receptors were obtained from a boy between 10 and 17 years old with severe ulcerative colitis.

The chain combines TRBV19 with TRBJ1-6, with unresolved D. Germline V CDR1 and CDR2: LNHDA, SQIVND (reference sequence). The CDR3 is 12 amino acids. V was trimmed by 5 bases and J by 13 bases, leaving 12 bases between them. CDR3 in DNA: TGTGCCAGTAGTCCCGGACTTTTTCCCCTCCACTTT. This sequence encodes CASSPGLFPLHF.

The chain recombines TRBV4-3 with TRBJ2-3; 8 bases are shared with TRBD1. In germline, CDR1 is LGHNA, CDR2 YSLEER. The CDR3 spans 16 residues. V was pared by 0 bases and J by 3 bases, with 5 bases of the junction left unmatched. CDR3: CASSQDRTGWTDTQYF. The CDR3 coding sequence is TGCGCCAGCAGCCAAGATAGGACAGGGTGGACAGATACGCAGTATTTT.

The gene calls are TRBV19 and TRBJ1-5; the D is unclear. The CDR3 is 13 residues long. The V end was cut by 6 bases, the J end by 4 bases, with 10 bases between. The germline V gene has CDR1 LNHDA and CDR2 SQIVND (reference sequence). The CDR3 protein is CASRLTVNQPQHF. CDR3 bases: TGTGCCAGTAGACTGACTGTGAATCAGCCCCAGCATTTT.

This rearrangement joins TRBV30 to TRBJ2-2; unclear D gene. V lost 3 bases and J lost 1, with 6 bases in between. Germline values: CDR1 GTSNPN, CDR2 SVGIG (reference sequence). This CDR3 has 13 amino acids. CDR3 sequence reads: CAWSPGNTGELFF. CDR3 coding DNA: TGTGCCTGGAGCCCAGGGAACACCGGGGAGCTGTTTTTT.

V is TRBV30 and J is TRBJ2-7, with 7 nucleotides matching TRBD2. Germline lookup yields CDR1 GTSNPN and CDR2 SVGIG (reference sequence). The trim removed 1 base at V and 0 bases at J, leaving 3 bases unmatched. The CDR3 covers 14 residues. DNA of the CDR3: TGTGCCTGGAGTGGAGCGGGGATCTCCTACGAGCAGTACTTC. Translation gives CAWSGAGISYEQYF.

The gene calls are TRBV6-4 and TRBJ1-4; D remains unclear. Per germline, CDR1 MRHNA and CDR2 SNTAGT. There are 15 residues in the CDR3. Trimming took off 0 bases at V and 5 bases at J, with 10 bases between the two ends. DNA for the CDR3: TGTGCCAGCAGTGACTCGGACGGCCCAAATGAAAAACTGTTTTTT. Amino acid sequence: CASSDSDGPNEKLFF.

V usage is TRBV27 and J usage is TRBJ1-1; possibly TRBD1 for D (5 bases). V lost 7 bases to trimming and J lost 4 bases, with 13 bases between them. CDR1 and CDR2 (germline): MNHEY, SMNVEV (reference sequence). This CDR3 region has 13 residues. The DNA of the CDR3 is TGTGCCAGCAATAGTAAGGGGTTCACTGAAGCTTTCTTT. Its translation: CASNSKGFTEAFF.

The V call is TRBV29-1, the J call TRBJ1-2, with 7 bases fitting TRBD1. Per germline, CDR1 SQVTM and CDR2 ANQGSEA. The CDR3 has 14 residues. V shed 1 base and J 6 bases; nucleotides not matched to a gene: 8. The CDR3 loop is CSVEGSQGVNGYTF. Here the CDR3 DNA reads TGCAGCGTTGAAGGCAGCCAGGGGGTAAATGGCTACACCTTC.

The V and J genes are TRBV15 and TRBJ1-3; D is unclear. V lost 0 bases and J 0 bases, leaving 9 bases between the germline ends. Germline assignment: CDR1 LNHNV and CDR2 YYDKDF (reference sequence). There are 16 residues in the CDR3. In nucleotides, the CDR3 is TGTGCCACCAGCAGAGATCCGGGTATCTCTGGAAACACCATATATTTT. Translating it yields CATSRDPGISGNTIYF.

The chain is built from TRBV7-2 and TRBJ2-3, with D possibly matching TRBD2 (5 bases). This CDR3 is 15 amino acids long. V lost 9 bases, J lost 3 bases, and 19 bases lay in between. Germline V gives CDR1 SGHTA, CDR2 FQGNSA. The CDR3 bases are TGTGCCAGTTCCCCCCAAGGGATAGCGACAGATACGCAGTATTTT. It codes for CASSPQGIATDTQYF.

This chain connects TRBV19 to TRBJ2-7; maybe TRBD1 (6 bases). The CDR3 totals 14 residues. CDR1 LNHDA and CDR2 SQIVND come from the germline V gene (reference sequence). The ends were cut back, 5 bases at V and 2 bases at J, with 13 bases in the middle. CDR3 bases: TGTGCCAGTAGTTTGACAGGAACTACCTACGAGCAGTACTTC. Translating it yields CASSLTGTTYEQYF. Combining the CDR3 with reference TRBV19 and TRBJ2-7 gives the whole variable domain DGGITQSPKYLFRKEGQNVTLSCEQNLNHDAMYWYRQDPGQGLRLIYYSQIVNDFQKGDIAEGYSVSREKKESFPLTVTSAQKNPTAFYLCASSLTGTTYEQYFGPGTRLTVT.

This clone showed up just once. The V and J genes are TRBV5-5 and TRBJ2-7; D not resolved. V was shortened by 0 bases and J by 3 bases, with 10 bases between the two germline ends. The germline V gene encodes CDR1 SGHKS and CDR2 YYEKEE (reference sequence). CDR3 length: 14 amino acids. CDR3 nucleotide sequence: TGTGCCAGCAGCTTGGTTTTTGGGTACTACGAGCAGTACTTC. Protein: CASSLVFGYYEQYF.

The CDR3 bases are TGTGCCAGCACCTTGGACAGGGTCGGCACTGAAGCTTTCTTT. Translated, it gives CASTLDRVGTEAFF. V gene TRBV2 combines with J gene TRBJ1-1; 8 bases are a match to TRBD1. Germline CDR1 reads SNHLY; CDR2 reads FYNNEI. V was clipped by 7 bases and J by 4 bases; unmatched bases: 8. The length of the CDR3 is 14 residues. Full variable domain (remainder filled in from reference TRBV2 and TRBJ1-1): EPEVTQTPSHQVTQMGQEVILRCVPISNHLYFYWYRQILGQKVEFLVSFYNNEISEKSEIFDDQFSVERPDGSNFTLKIRSTKLEDSAMYFCASTLDRVGTEAFFGQGTRLTVV.

As regards this clone: This same CDR3 is encoded by further DNA sequences in the sample. The chain's CDR3 is CASSYGGSGSPLHF. The DNA of the CDR3 is TGTGCCAGCAGTTATGGGGGGTCAGGTTCGCCCCTCCACTTT. The chain combines TRBV6-5 with TRBJ1-6, with D possibly TRBD1 on 5 matching bases. From germline, CDR1 is MNHEY and CDR2 SVGAGI. There are 14 residues in the CDR3. V dropped 3 bases and J dropped 13 bases, with 16 bases sitting between them.

The chain uses TRBV27 and TRBJ2-5, with 7 bases aligning to TRBD1. With 5 bases clipped from V and 2 bases from J, the junction kept 8 bases outside the gene matches. There are 15 residues in the CDR3. Germline loops: CDR1 MNHEY, CDR2 SMNVEV (reference sequence). The CDR3 here is CASSAYYRGQETQYF. The CDR3 nucleotides are TGTGCCAGCAGTGCTTACTACAGGGGACAAGAGACCCAGTACTTC.

This sequence joins TRBV9 and TRBJ1-1, with D hard to call. The V gene's germline CDR1 is SGDLS and CDR2 YYNGEE. V gave up 0 bases and J gave up 6 bases, with 9 bases separating them. The CDR3 consists of 13 residues. Here the CDR3 DNA reads TGTGCCAGCAGCGTAGGATCCGCCCCTGAAGCTTTCTTT. Amino acids: CASSVGSAPEAFF. Based on the CDR3 plus reference TRBV9 and TRBJ1-1, the full variable domain is DSGVTQTPKHLITATGQRVTLRCSPRSGDLSVYWYQQSLDQGLQFLIQYYNGEERAKGNILERFSAQQFPDLHSELNLSSLELGDSALYFCASSVGSAPEAFFGQGTRLTVV.

This clone was seen a single time. This chain connects TRBV4-1 to TRBJ1-2; tentative D call: TRBD1 (5 bases). This CDR3 comprises 16 residues. Per the germline V gene, CDR1 is MGHRA and CDR2 is YSYEKL. The V end lost 0 bases, the J end lost 4 bases, and 15 bases lay between the germline ends. CDR3 coding DNA: TGCGCCAGCAGCCAAGATTACGTGAGGGGCGCCTATGGCTACACCTTC. It specifies CASSQDYVRGAYGYTF.

V and J are TRBV11-2 and TRBJ1-5; D not certain. Trimming removed 0 bases at V and 9 bases at J, with 15 bases between. Germline CDR1 reads SGHAT; CDR2 reads FQNNGV. The CDR3 runs 15 residues. CDR3 nucleotides: TGTGCCAGCAGCTTAGATCGGGGTTATCAGAGGCCCCAGCATTTT. Translation gives CASSLDRGYQRPQHF.

The chain is built from TRBV5-1 and TRBJ1-5, with D hard to call. CDR1 SGHRS and CDR2 YFSETQ come from the germline V gene. The CDR3 is made up of 14 amino acids. Between the trimmed V and J ends, which lost 0 bases and 6 bases, there was a span of 10 bases. CDR3 loop: CASSLEGPGQPQHF. CDR3 bases: TGCGCCAGCAGCTTGGAAGGGCCGGGTCAGCCCCAGCATTTT.

The chain recombines TRBV10-3 with TRBJ1-1; TRBD1 matches 7 bases. Germline values: CDR1 ENHRY, CDR2 SYGVKD. CDR3 length: 16 residues. Trimming took 2 bases from V and 1 from J; bases not matched to a gene: 7. The DNA for the CDR3 is TGTGCCATCAGTGAGAGGCCAGGGGGTTGGAACACTGAAGCTTTCTTT. As protein: CAISERPGGWNTEAFF.